Following are 4 T cell receptor beta chains from one sample sequenced in a study of T cell responses to AZD1222 COVID-19 vaccine. Libraries were prepared by immunoSEQ multiplex PCR; TCRdb keeps only in-frame clonotypes and omits some of them. The table records over 80,000 clones, 80% to 90% of them present only once. The sample was peripheral blood, taken on day 0 of AZD1222 vaccination. These receptors were collected from an adult in good health.

The J gene is TRBJ2-7, the V gene TRBV5-1; 8 bases align to TRBD2. V dropped 6 bases and J dropped 4; count of bases not matched to a gene: 12. CDR1 SGHRS and CDR2 YFSETQ come from the germline V gene. CDR3 length equals 15 residues. The CDR3 loop is CASKSSTSGAYEQYF. Written as DNA, the CDR3 is TGCGCCAGCAAGAGTTCTACTAGCGGAGCGTACGAGCAGTACTTC.

The chain has TRBV19 and TRBJ1-2; a possible D gene is TRBD1 (6 bases). Germline CDR1 and CDR2: LNHDA and SQIVND (reference sequence). V gave up 0 bases and J gave up 8 bases, with 22 bases separating them. The CDR3 contains 17 residues. CDR3: CASSIDLTGGGALGYTF. The CDR3 DNA follows: TGTGCCAGTAGTATAGATCTAACTGGGGGGGGCGCATTGGGCTACACCTTC. The full variable domain, its missing parts supplied by reference TRBV19 and TRBJ1-2, is DGGITQSPKYLFRKEGQNVTLSCEQNLNHDAMYWYRQDPGQGLRLIYYSQIVNDFQKGDIAEGYSVSREKKESFPLTVTSAQKNPTAFYLCASSIDLTGGGALGYTFGSGTRLTVV.

This clone showed up just a few times. The chain carries TRBV9 and TRBJ2-2, with 15 nucleotides matching TRBD2. The CDR3 runs to 19 residues. The junction had 7 bases not matched to a gene; V was cut back by 0 bases and J by 4 bases. Germline loops: CDR1 SGDLS, CDR2 YYNGEE. CDR3 coding DNA: TGTGCCAGCAGCGTAGCACCGGGACTAGCGGGAGGTGGCACCGGGGAGCTGTTTTTT. It encodes CASSVAPGLAGGGTGELFF.

This chain uses TRBV28 with TRBJ1-2; TRBD1 aligns across 8 bases. The CDR3 has 19 amino acids. With 1 base clipped from V and 5 bases from J, the junction kept 18 bases outside the gene matches. Germline V CDR1 and CDR2: MDHEN, SYDVKM. The CDR3 sequence is CASSLLLWGADRDDYGYTF. Written as DNA, the CDR3 is TGTGCCAGCAGTTTATTATTATGGGGAGCGGACAGGGATGATTATGGCTACACCTTC.